The rows below give T cell receptor beta chains drawn from one sample of a study of human thymus T cells. Method: immunoSEQ multiplex PCR; TCRdb's copy keeps in-frame clones and lacks some. This sample has some 130,000 clones, with more than 90% found just once. The sequencing input was thymus tissue. The receptors were sampled from a boy under two years old with a congenital heart defect but otherwise immunologically healthy. Each CDR3 is given with its conserved first and last residue. Fields, in order: J gene, clone size, V gene, D gene, CDR3 DNA, CDR3 protein. D genes are given only for firm matches. Not every row has a clone size; where given, it reads once, few, many or a size class.

J gene: TRBJ2-6
clone size: few
V gene: TRBV4-2
D gene: .
CDR3 DNA: TGTGCCAGCAGCCACTTTGGGGAGAACGTCCTGACTTTC
CDR3 protein: CASSHFGENVLTF

J gene: TRBJ2-5
clone size: .
V gene: TRBV27
D gene: .
CDR3 DNA: TGTGCCAGCAGTTTAGGGGTGGGAGAGACCCAGTACTTC
CDR3 protein: CASSLGVGETQYF

J gene: TRBJ2-1
clone size: .
V gene: TRBV7-2
D gene: .
CDR3 DNA: TGTGCCAGCAGCTGGCCGCCCTACAATGAGCAGTTCTTC
CDR3 protein: CASSWPPYNEQFF

J gene: TRBJ2-1
clone size: .
V gene: TRBV5-6
D gene: .
CDR3 DNA: TGTGCCAGCAGCTTGGTGGCGTTTCCTATTACAATGAATGAGCAGTTCTTC
CDR3 protein: CASSLVAFPITMNEQFF

J gene: TRBJ1-2
clone size: .
V gene: TRBV28
D gene: .
CDR3 DNA: TGTGCCAGCAGTTTATGGGCCGGGGAAGGCTACACCTTC
CDR3 protein: CASSLWAGEGYTF

J gene: TRBJ1-2
clone size: .
V gene: TRBV6-6
D gene: .
CDR3 DNA: TGTGCCAGCAGTTACTCGTGGGAAGGGGGTGGCTATGGCTACACCTTC
CDR3 protein: CASSYSWEGGGYGYTF

J gene: TRBJ2-7
clone size: .
V gene: TRBV7-2
D gene: TRBD1
CDR3 DNA: TGTGCCAGCAGTCCGGACAGGCCCCGCGAGCAGTACTTC
CDR3 protein: CASSPDRPREQYF

J gene: TRBJ1-1
clone size: .
V gene: TRBV6-1
D gene: .
CDR3 DNA: TGTGCCAGCAGGGGACTGCTCGTCGACACTGAAGCTTTCTTT
CDR3 protein: CASRGLLVDTEAFF

J gene: TRBJ1-1
clone size: .
V gene: TRBV4-2
D gene: .
CDR3 DNA: TGTGCCAGCAGCCAAGTCGACTCGAACACTGAAGCTTTCTTT
CDR3 protein: CASSQVDSNTEAFF

J gene: TRBJ1-2
clone size: .
V gene: TRBV7-2
D gene: .
CDR3 DNA: TGTGCCAGCAGCTTTGTCCCCCCACCCCCGATTAACTATGGCTACACCTTC
CDR3 protein: CASSFVPPPPINYGYTF

J gene: TRBJ2-7
clone size: .
V gene: TRBV10-2
D gene: TRBD1
CDR3 DNA: TGCGCCAGCAGTGAGTCCGAGAGGGACAGCTACTACGAGCAGTACTTC
CDR3 protein: CASSESERDSYYEQYF

J gene: TRBJ2-2
clone size: .
V gene: TRBV28
D gene: .
CDR3 DNA: TGTGCCAGCAGTCGACAGCATCAGAACACCGGGGAGCTGTTTTTT
CDR3 protein: CASSRQHQNTGELFF

J gene: TRBJ1-1
clone size: .
V gene: TRBV4-1
D gene: .
CDR3 DNA: TGCGCCAGCAGCGTACAGGGACGGAGGACTGAAGCTTTCTTT
CDR3 protein: CASSVQGRRTEAFF

J gene: TRBJ1-5
clone size: .
V gene: TRBV27
D gene: TRBD1
CDR3 DNA: TGTGCCAGCAGTCCGGAGACAGGGAACAATCAGCCCCAGCATTTT
CDR3 protein: CASSPETGNNQPQHF

J gene: TRBJ1-6
clone size: .
V gene: TRBV19
D gene: TRBD1
CDR3 DNA: TGTGCCAGTAGTCTTGGACAGGAAAATTCACCCCTCCACTTT
CDR3 protein: CASSLGQENSPLHF

J gene: TRBJ2-3
clone size: .
V gene: TRBV4-3
D gene: TRBD1
CDR3 DNA: TGCGCCAGCAGCCAAGATGGGACAGGGGACACAGATACGCAGTATTTT
CDR3 protein: CASSQDGTGDTDTQYF

J gene: TRBJ2-6
clone size: .
V gene: TRBV4-3
D gene: TRBD1
CDR3 DNA: TGCGCCAGCAGCCAAGAAGGGGGACAGTTTCACTCTGGGGCCAACGTCCTGACTTTC
CDR3 protein: CASSQEGGQFHSGANVLTF

J gene: TRBJ1-1
clone size: .
V gene: TRBV11-3
D gene: .
CDR3 DNA: TGTGCCAGCAGCGCTTGGACAGCTATGAACACTGAAGCTTTCTTT
CDR3 protein: CASSAWTAMNTEAFF

J gene: TRBJ2-1
clone size: .
V gene: TRBV19
D gene: TRBD1
CDR3 DNA: TGTGCCAGTAGTAGCCGGGACAGCTCCTACAATGAGCAGTTCTTC
CDR3 protein: CASSSRDSSYNEQFF

J gene: TRBJ2-1
clone size: .
V gene: TRBV11-3
D gene: .
CDR3 DNA: TGTGCCAGCAGCTTACGGGGGGCCGATGAGCAGTTCTTC
CDR3 protein: CASSLRGADEQFF

J gene: TRBJ1-6
clone size: .
V gene: TRBV9
D gene: .
CDR3 DNA: TGTGCCAGCAGCGCCAGGGACAATTCACCCCTCCACTTT
CDR3 protein: CASSARDNSPLHF

J gene: TRBJ2-7
clone size: once
V gene: TRBV27
D gene: .
CDR3 DNA: TGTGCCAGCAGGTTCTCCTACGAGCAGTACTTC
CDR3 protein: CASRFSYEQYF

J gene: TRBJ2-4
clone size: .
V gene: TRBV30
D gene: .
CDR3 DNA: TGTGCCTGGAGTGGCCTAGCCAAAAACATTCAGTACTTC
CDR3 protein: CAWSGLAKNIQYF

J gene: TRBJ2-1
clone size: .
V gene: TRBV7-2
D gene: .
CDR3 DNA: TGTGCCAGCAGCTTATGGGAAAGGGTAGCGGTGAATGAGCAGTTCTTC
CDR3 protein: CASSLWERVAVNEQFF

J gene: TRBJ2-7
clone size: once
V gene: TRBV28
D gene: .
CDR3 DNA: TGTGCCAGCAGGAACGGGATTCCCTACGAGCAGTACTTC
CDR3 protein: CASRNGIPYEQYF

J gene: TRBJ2-5
clone size: once
V gene: TRBV7-9
D gene: .
CDR3 DNA: TGTGCCAGCAGCTTAGGGGCCGGAGGGGGCCCACACGAGACCCAGTACTTC
CDR3 protein: CASSLGAGGGPHETQYF

J gene: TRBJ1-3
clone size: once
V gene: TRBV7-2
D gene: TRBD1
CDR3 DNA: TGTGCCAGCAGCTTCGTTATCGGGACAGGCTCTGGAAACACCATATATTTT
CDR3 protein: CASSFVIGTGSGNTIYF

J gene: TRBJ1-1
clone size: .
V gene: TRBV7-9
D gene: .
CDR3 DNA: TGTGCCAGCAGCCCCAACAAGAACACTGAAGCTTTCTTT
CDR3 protein: CASSPNKNTEAFF

J gene: TRBJ1-5
clone size: .
V gene: TRBV30
D gene: .
CDR3 DNA: TGTGCCGGCTCCCCTACAGCTACCAATCAGCCCCAGCATTTT
CDR3 protein: CAGSPTATNQPQHF

J gene: TRBJ1-2
clone size: .
V gene: TRBV30
D gene: .
CDR3 DNA: TGTGCCTGGGGCGTGTTTGCTGAGGGGGGCGAGGGTGGCTACACCTTC
CDR3 protein: CAWGVFAEGGEGGYTF

J gene: TRBJ1-4
clone size: .
V gene: TRBV28
D gene: .
CDR3 DNA: TGTGCCAGCAGTTTCACTACAGGGATCTGGCGTGAAAAACTGTTTTTT
CDR3 protein: CASSFTTGIWREKLFF

J gene: TRBJ2-7
clone size: .
V gene: TRBV5-8
D gene: .
CDR3 DNA: TGTGCCAGCAGCTATAATCACAGGGCCCTGAGCTACGAACCTGACGAGCAGTACTTC
CDR3 protein: CASSYNHRALSYEPDEQYF

J gene: TRBJ2-3
clone size: .
V gene: TRBV4-2
D gene: .
CDR3 DNA: TGTGCCAGCAGCCAAGAAGGACGCCCATGGACAGATACGCAGTATTTT
CDR3 protein: CASSQEGRPWTDTQYF